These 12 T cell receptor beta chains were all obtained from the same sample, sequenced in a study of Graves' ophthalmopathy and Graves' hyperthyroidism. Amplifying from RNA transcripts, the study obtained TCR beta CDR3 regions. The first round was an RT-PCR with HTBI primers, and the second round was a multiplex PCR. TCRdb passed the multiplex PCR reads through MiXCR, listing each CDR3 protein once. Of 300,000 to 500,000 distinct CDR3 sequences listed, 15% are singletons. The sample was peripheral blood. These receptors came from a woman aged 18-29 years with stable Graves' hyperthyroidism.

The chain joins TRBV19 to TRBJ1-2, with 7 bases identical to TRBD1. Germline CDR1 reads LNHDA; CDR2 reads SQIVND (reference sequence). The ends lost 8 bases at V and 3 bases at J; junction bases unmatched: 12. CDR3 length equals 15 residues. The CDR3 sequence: CASRLANTGDYGYTF. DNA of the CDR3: TGTGCCAGTCGGCTCGCAAATACAGGGGACTATGGCTACACCTTC.

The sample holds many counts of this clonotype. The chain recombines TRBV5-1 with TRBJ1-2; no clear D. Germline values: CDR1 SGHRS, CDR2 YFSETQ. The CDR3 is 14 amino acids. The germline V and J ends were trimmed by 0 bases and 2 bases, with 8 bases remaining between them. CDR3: CASSLVGQNYGYTF. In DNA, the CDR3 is TGCGCCAGCAGCTTGGTTGGGCAGAACTATGGCTACACCTTC.

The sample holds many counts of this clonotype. In DNA form, the CDR3 reads TGTGCCACCAGCAGATCACAGGGCAGGGATCAGCCCCAGCATTTT. Its protein product is CATSRSQGRDQPQHF. This chain links TRBV15 with TRBJ1-5; a possible D gene is TRBD1 (6 bases). The CDR3 has 15 amino acids. Per the germline V gene, CDR1 is LNHNV and CDR2 is YYDKDF (reference sequence). V was clipped by 2 bases and J by 5 bases, with 13 bases between them.

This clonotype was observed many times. The CDR3 protein is CASSLGGQGRVWSNQPQHF. CDR3 bases: TGTGCCAGCAGTTTAGGGGGACAGGGACGGGTCTGGAGCAATCAGCCCCAGCATTTT. The chain joins TRBV12-3 or TRBV12-4 to TRBJ1-5; the match to TRBD1 covers 9 bases. The CDR3 is 19 residues long. J was trimmed by 1 base and V by 1 base; bases with no gene match: 11.

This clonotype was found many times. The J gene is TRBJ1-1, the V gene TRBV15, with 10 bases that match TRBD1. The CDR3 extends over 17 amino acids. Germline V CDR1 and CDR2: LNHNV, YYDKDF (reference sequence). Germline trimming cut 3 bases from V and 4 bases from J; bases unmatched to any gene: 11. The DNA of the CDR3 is TGTGCCACCAGCAGCAGTCCCGGGACAGGGGAGGGCACTGAAGCTTTCTTT. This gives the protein CATSSSPGTGEGTEAFF.

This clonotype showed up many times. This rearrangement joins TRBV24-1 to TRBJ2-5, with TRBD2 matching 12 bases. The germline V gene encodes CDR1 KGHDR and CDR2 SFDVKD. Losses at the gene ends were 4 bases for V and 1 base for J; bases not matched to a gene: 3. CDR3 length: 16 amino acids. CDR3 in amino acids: CATSDRLAGVQETQYF. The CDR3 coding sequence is TGTGCCACCAGTGACCGACTAGCGGGGGTCCAAGAGACCCAGTACTTC.

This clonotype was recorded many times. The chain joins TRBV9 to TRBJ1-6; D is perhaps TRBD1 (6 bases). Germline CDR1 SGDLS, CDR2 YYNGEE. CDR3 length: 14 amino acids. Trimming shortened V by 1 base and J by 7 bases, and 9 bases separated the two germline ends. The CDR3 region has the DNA TGTGCCAGCAGCGTAACAGGGCAAAATTCACCCCTCCACTTT. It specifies CASSVTGQNSPLHF.

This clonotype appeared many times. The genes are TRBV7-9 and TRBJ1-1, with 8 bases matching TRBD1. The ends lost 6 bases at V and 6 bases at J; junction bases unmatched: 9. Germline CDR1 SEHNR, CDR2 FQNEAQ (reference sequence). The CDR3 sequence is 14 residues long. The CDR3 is CASRPQTGGAEAFF. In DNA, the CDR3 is TGTGCCAGCAGACCCCAAACAGGGGGAGCTGAAGCTTTCTTT.

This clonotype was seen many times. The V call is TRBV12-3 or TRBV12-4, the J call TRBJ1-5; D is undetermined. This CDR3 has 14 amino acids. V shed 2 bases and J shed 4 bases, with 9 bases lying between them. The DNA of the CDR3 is TGTGCCAGCAGTTTAATGCCTCTAAATCAGCCCCAGCATTTT. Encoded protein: CASSLMPLNQPQHF.

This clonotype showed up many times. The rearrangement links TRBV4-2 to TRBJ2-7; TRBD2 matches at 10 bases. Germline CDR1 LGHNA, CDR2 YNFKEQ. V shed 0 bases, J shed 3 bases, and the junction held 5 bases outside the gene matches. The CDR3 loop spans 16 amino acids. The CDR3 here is CASSQEVLAGNYEQYF. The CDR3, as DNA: TGTGCCAGCAGCCAAGAGGTACTAGCGGGAAACTACGAGCAGTACTTC.

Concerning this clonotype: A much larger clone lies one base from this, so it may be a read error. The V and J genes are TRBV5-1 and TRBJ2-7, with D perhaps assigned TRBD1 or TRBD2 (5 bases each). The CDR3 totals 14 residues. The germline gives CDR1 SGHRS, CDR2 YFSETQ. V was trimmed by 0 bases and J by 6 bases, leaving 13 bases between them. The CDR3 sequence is CASSLGGTFPEQYV. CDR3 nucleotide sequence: TGCGCCAGCAGCTTGGGGGGGACCTTCCCCGAGCAGTACGTC.

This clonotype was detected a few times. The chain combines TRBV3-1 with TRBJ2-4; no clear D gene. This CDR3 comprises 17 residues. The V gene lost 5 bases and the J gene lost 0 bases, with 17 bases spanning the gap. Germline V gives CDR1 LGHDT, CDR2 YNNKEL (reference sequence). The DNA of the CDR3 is TGTGCCAGCAGCACCAGACCAGTGCAACTAGCCAAAAACATTCAGTACTTC. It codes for CASSTRPVQLAKNIQYF.